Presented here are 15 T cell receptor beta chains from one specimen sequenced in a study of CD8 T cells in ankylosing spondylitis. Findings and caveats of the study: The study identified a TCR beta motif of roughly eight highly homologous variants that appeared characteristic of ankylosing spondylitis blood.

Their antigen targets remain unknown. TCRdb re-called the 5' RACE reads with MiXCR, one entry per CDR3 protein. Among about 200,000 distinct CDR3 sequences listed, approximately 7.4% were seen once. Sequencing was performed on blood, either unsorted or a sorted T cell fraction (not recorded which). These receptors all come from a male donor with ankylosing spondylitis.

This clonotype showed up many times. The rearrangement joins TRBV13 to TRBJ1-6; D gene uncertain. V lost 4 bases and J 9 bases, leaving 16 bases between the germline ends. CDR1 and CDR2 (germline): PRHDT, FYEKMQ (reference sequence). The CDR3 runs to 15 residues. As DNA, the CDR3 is TGTGCCAGCAGCTCGAGGGAAATACGCGCTTCACCCCTCCACTTT. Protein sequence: CASSSREIRASPLHF.

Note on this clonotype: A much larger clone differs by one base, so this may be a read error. The CDR3 protein is CASSYVNTEAFF. In DNA form, the CDR3 reads TGTGCCAGCAGTTACGTGAACACTGAAGCTTTCTTT. V and J are TRBV6-2 or TRBV6-3 and TRBJ1-1; D unclear. This CDR3 spans 12 amino acids. The V end was cut by 2 bases, the J end by 0 bases, with 1 base between. Germline V CDR1 and CDR2: MNHEY, SVGEGT.

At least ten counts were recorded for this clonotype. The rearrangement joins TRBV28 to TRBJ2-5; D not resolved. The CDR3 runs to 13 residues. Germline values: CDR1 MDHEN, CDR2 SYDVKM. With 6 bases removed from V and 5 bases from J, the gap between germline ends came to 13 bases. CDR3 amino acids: CASRRVHRETQYF. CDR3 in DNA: TGTGCCAGCAGACGGGTCCACCGGGAGACCCAGTACTTC.

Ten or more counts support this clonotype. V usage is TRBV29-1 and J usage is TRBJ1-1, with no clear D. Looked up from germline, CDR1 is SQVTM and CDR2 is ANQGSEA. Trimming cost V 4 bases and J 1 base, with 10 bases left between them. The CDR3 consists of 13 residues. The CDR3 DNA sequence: TGCAGCGTTGTTCTCTTCCCGAACACTGAAGCTTTCTTT. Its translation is CSVVLFPNTEAFF.

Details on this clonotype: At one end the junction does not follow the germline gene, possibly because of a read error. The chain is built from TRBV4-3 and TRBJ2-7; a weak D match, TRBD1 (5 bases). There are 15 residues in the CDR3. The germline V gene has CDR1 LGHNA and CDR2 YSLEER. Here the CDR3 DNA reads TGCGCCAGCAGCCAAGACCCAGGGTACTCCTACAAGCAGTACTTC. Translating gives CASSQDPGYSYKQYF.

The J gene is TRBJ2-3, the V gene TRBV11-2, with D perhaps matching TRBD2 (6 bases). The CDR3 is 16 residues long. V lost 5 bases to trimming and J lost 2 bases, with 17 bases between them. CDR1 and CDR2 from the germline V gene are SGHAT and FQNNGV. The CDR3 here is CASSRFESGFTDTQYF. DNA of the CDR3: TGTGCCAGCAGCCGATTCGAAAGCGGGTTCACAGATACGCAGTATTTT.

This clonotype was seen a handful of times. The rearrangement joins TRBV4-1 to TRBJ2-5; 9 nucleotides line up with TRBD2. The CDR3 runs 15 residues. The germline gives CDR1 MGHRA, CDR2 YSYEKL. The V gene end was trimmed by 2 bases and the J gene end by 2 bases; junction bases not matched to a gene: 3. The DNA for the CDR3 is TGCGCCAGCAGCCAACGGCTAGCGGGGCAAGAGACCCAGTACTTC. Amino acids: CASSQRLAGQETQYF.

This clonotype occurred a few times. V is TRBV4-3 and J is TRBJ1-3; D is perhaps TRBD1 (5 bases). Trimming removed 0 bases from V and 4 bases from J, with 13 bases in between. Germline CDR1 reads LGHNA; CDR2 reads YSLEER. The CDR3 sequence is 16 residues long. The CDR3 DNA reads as TGCGCCAGCAGCCAAGATTTGTGGGGGTCAGGAAACACCATATATTTT. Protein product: CASSQDLWGSGNTIYF.

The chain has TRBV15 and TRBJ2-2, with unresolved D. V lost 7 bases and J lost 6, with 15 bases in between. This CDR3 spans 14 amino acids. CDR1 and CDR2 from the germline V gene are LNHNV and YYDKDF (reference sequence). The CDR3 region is CATTTMGLAGELFF. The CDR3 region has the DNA TGTGCCACCACTACCATGGGTCTCGCCGGGGAGCTGTTTTTT.

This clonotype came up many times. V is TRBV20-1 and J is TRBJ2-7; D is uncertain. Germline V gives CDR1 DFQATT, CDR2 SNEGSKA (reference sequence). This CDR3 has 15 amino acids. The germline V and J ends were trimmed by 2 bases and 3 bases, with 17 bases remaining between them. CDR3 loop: CSARSPADTYYEQYF. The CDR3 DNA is TGCAGTGCTAGATCCCCGGCCGACACTTACTACGAGCAGTACTTC.

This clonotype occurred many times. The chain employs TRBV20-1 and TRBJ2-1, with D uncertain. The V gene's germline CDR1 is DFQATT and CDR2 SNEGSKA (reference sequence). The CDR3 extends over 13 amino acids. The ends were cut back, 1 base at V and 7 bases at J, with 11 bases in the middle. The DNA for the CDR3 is TGCAGTGCTAGAGTGGCAATGGGAAATGAGCAGTTCTTC. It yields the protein CSARVAMGNEQFF.

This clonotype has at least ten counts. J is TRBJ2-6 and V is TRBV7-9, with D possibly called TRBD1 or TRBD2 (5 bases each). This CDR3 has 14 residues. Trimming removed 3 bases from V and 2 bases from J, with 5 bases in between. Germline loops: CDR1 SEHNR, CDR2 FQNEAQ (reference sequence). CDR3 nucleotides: TGTGCCAGCAGCTTGGGGGCTGGGGCCAACGTCCTGACTTTC. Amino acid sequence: CASSLGAGANVLTF.

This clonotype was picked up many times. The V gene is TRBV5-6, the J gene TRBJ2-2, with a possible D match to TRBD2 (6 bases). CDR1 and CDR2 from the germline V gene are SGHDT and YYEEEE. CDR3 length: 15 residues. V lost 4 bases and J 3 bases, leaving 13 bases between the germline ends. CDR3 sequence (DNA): TGTGCCAGCAGCCCTCGGCGGGGTCACACCGGGGAGCTGTTTTTT. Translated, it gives CASSPRRGHTGELFF.

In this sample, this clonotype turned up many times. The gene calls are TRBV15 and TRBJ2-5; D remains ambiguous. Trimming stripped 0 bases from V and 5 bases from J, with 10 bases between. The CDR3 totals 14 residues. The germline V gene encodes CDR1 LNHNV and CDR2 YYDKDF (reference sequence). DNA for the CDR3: TGTGCCACCAGCAGAGATGCGAGTATTGAGACCCAGTACTTC. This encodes CATSRDASIETQYF.

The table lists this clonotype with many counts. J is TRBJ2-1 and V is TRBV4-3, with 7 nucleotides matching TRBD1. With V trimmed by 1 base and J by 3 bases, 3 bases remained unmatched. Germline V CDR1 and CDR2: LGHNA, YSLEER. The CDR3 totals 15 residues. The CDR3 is CASSQGTGVYNEQFF. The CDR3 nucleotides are TGCGCCAGCAGCCAAGGGACAGGTGTCTACAATGAGCAGTTCTTC.